This record covers a single T cell receptor (beta chain). This entry comes from a study of blood T cell repertoires in COVID-19. Study context: The United States, Italy and Spain were the sources of the acute and convalescent COVID-19 samples. T cells, B-cell-depleted T cells, or PBMCs supplied cDNA or gDNA.

Germline V gives CDR1 KGHSH, CDR2 LQKENI. This CDR3 contains 18 residues. V was clipped by 3 bases and J by 5 bases; unmatched bases: 13. Participants had their cohort set by participant-reported clinical history. This table comes from immunoSEQ multiplex PCR, and its TCRdb copy is limited to in-frame clones, with some not included. Of 300,000 to 500,000 clones in the sample, nearly 90% are singletons; the top ten hold around 1.9%. Sequenced: PBMCs or T cells enriched from blood (not recorded which). The chain recombines TRBV18 with TRBJ2-2, with 9 nucleotides matching TRBD2. The TCR was taken from a middle-aged woman with acute COVID-19. The CDR3 DNA sequence: TGTGCCAGCTCACCCCCCCGGGGTAGCGGGGGTGTAACCGGGGAGCTGTTTTTT. It yields the protein CASSPPRGSGGVTGELFF.